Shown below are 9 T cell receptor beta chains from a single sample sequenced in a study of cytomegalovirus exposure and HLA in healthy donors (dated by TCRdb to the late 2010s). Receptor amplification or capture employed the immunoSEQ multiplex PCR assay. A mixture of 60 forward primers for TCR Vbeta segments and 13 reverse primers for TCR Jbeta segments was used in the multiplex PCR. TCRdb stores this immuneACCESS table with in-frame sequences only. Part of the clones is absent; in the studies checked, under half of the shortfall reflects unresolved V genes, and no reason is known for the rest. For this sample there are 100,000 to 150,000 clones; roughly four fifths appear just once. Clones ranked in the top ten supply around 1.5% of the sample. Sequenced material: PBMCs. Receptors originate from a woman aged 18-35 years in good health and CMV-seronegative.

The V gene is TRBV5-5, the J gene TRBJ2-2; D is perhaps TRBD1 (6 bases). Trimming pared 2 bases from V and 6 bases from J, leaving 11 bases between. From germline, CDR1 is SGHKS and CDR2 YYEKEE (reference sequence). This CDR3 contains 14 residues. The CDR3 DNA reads TGTGCCAGCAGCTTTACAGGGTCGGCCGGGGAGCTGTTTTTT. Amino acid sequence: CASSFTGSAGELFF.

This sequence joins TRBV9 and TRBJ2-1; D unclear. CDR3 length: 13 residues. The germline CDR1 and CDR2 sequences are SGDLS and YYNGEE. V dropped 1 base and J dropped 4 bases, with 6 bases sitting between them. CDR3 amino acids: CASSVSEYNEQFF. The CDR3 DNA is TGTGCCAGCAGCGTAAGCGAGTACAATGAGCAGTTCTTC.

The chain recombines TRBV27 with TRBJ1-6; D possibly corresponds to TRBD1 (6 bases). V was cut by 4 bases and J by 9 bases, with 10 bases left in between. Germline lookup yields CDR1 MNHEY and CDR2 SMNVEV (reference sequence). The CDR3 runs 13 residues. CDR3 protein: CASSSSGVSPLHF. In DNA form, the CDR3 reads TGTGCCAGCAGTTCCTCAGGGGTTTCACCCCTCCACTTT.

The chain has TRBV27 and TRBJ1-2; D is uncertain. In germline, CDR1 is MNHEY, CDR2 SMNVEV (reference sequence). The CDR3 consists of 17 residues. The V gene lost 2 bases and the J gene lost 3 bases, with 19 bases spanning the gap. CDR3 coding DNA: TGTGCCAGCAGTTTAAGGATTTCGGGAGTTTACGACTATGGCTACACCTTC. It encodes CASSLRISGVYDYGYTF.

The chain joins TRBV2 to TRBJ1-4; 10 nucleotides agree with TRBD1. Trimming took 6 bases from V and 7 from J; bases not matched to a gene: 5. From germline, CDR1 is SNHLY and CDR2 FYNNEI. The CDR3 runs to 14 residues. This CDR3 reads CASRSTGGVEKLFF. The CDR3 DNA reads TGTGCCAGCAGGTCGACAGGGGGCGTTGAAAAACTGTTTTTT.

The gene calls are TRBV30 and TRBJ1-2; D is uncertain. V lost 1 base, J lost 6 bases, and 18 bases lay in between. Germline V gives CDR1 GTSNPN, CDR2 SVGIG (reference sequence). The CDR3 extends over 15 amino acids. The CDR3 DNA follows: TGTGCCTGGAGTGATAGTCTGGGCCCACTCCATGGCTACACCTTC. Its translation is CAWSDSLGPLHGYTF.

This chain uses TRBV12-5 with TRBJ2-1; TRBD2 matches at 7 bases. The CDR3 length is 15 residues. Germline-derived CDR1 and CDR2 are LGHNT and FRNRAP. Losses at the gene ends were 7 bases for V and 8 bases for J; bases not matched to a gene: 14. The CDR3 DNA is TGTGCTAGTGAATCCCCGCTAGCGGCCTCGGATGAGCAGTTCTTC. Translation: CASESPLAASDEQFF.

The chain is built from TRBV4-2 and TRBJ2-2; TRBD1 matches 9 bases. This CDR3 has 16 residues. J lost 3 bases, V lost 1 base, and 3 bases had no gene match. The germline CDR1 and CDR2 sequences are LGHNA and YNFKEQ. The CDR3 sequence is CASSQGGQGDTGELFF. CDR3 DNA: TGTGCCAGCAGCCAAGGGGGACAGGGCGACACCGGGGAGCTGTTTTTT.

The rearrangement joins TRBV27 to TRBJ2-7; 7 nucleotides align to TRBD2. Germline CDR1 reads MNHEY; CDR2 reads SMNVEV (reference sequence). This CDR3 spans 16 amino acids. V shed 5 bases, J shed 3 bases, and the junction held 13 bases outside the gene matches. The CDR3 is CASSPSAGVSYYEQYF. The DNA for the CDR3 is TGTGCCAGCAGTCCCTCTGCGGGAGTTTCTTACTACGAGCAGTACTTC.